This T cell receptor (beta chain) emerged from a study of cytomegalovirus exposure and HLA in healthy donors. General study points: Earlier analysis found most TCR beta V segments productive about 87% or about 30% of the time. Reports credit the classifier with highly specific, highly sensitive diagnosis of cytomegalovirus status.

Comments on this clone: As yet, its antigen is unknown.

The ends lost 5 bases at V and 2 bases at J; junction bases unmatched: 7. Looked up from germline, CDR1 is LNHDA and CDR2 is SQIVND (reference sequence). The CDR3 is 15 residues long. Amplification used 60 Vbeta primers and 13 Jbeta primers. The assay was immunoSEQ multiplex PCR, and TCRdb's table has in-frame clones only and misses some. This table has approximately 180,000 clones, about two thirds appearing once. The V gene is TRBV19, the J gene TRBJ2-7, with 9 bases matching TRBD1. The TCR comes from a human donor in good health. The specimen was PBMCs. CDR3: CASSPGTGYPYEQYF. The CDR3 nucleotides are TGTGCCAGTAGTCCCGGGACAGGGTACCCCTACGAGCAGTACTTC.